The 5 T cell receptor beta chains in this list originate from one sample, sequenced in a study of blood T cell repertoires in COVID-19. Repertoires were generated with immunoSEQ multiplex PCR, while TCRdb's copy carries only in-frame clones and drops some. The data show about 170,000 clones, approximately 85% seen once. The sample was peripheral blood. The receptors shown here come from a man in his sixties who had recovered from COVID-19.

This chain links TRBV7-8 with TRBJ2-4; D call uncertain. The CDR3 contains 14 residues. CDR1 is SGHVS and CDR2 is FQNEAQ in the germline V gene. The V end was cut by 7 bases, the J end by 6 bases, with 16 bases between. CDR3 nucleotides: TGTGCCAGCACTTTCCTGGCCGGGTCAAACATTCAGTACTTC. This encodes CASTFLAGSNIQYF.

The chain is built from TRBV3-1 (or the pseudogene TRBV3-2) and TRBJ2-1; D possibly corresponds to TRBD2 (6 bases). The V gene's germline CDR1 is LGHDT and CDR2 YNNKEL (reference sequence). Trimming took 4 bases from V and 4 from J, leaving 23 bases between them. The CDR3 spans 18 residues. CDR3 nucleotides: TGTGCCAGCAGCCTCGGGCGGGGAGCCTCCTCCACTTACAATGAGCAGTTCTTC. It encodes CASSLGRGASSTYNEQFF.

V and J are TRBV4-3 and TRBJ2-1, with a tentative D call TRBD2 (6 bases). The CDR3 runs to 16 residues. From germline, CDR1 is LGHNA and CDR2 YSLEER. V lost 4 bases to trimming and J lost 3 bases, with 16 bases between them. This chain's CDR3 is CASSPSVLAVYNEQFF. The CDR3 DNA reads TGCGCCAGCAGCCCGTCGGTACTAGCAGTCTACAATGAGCAGTTCTTC.

The chain couples TRBV6-2 or TRBV6-3 to TRBJ2-3; D not resolved. The CDR3 runs 17 residues. Trimming removed 0 bases at V and 2 bases at J, with 15 bases between. Germline V gene lookup returns CDR1 MNHEY and CDR2 SVGEGT. CDR3 coding DNA: TGTGCCAGCAGTTACTCGGCAGTCCGTTCACCCACAGATACGCAGTATTTT. Its protein product is CASSYSAVRSPTDTQYF.

In DNA form, the CDR3 reads TGTGCCAGCAGTTCCAACAGGGGGCCTGTGATGATAGCTTTCTTT. Its translation is CASSSNRGPVMIAFF. The rearrangement links TRBV5-4 to TRBJ1-1; 9 nucleotides align to TRBD1. Trimming removed 5 bases from V and 10 bases from J; junction bases left unmatched: 15. The CDR3 sequence is 15 residues long. CDR1 is SGHNT, CDR2 YYREEE, per germline (reference sequence).